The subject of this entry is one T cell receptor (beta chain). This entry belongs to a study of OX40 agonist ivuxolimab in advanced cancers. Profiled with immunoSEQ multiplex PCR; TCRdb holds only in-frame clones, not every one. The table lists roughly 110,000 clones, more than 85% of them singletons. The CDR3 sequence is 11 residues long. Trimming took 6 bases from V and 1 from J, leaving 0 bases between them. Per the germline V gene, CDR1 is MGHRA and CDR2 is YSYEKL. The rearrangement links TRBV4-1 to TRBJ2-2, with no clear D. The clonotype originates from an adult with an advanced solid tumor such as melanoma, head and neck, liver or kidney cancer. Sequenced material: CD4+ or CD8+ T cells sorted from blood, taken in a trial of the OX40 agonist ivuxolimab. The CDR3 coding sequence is TGCGCCAGCAGGAACACCGGGGAGCTGTTTTTT. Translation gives CASRNTGELFF.